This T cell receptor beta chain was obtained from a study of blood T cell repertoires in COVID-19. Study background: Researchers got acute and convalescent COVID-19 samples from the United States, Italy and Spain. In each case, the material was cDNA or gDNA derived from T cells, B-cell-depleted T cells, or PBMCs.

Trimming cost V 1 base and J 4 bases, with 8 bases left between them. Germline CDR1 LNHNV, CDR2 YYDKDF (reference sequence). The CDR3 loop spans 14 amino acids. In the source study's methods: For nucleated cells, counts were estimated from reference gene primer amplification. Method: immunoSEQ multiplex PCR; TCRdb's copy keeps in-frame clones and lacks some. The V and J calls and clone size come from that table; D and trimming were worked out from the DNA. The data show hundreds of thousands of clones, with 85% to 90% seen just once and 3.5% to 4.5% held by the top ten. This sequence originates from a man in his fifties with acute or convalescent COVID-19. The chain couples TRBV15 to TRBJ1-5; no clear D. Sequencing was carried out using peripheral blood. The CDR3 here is CATSRGQINQPQHF. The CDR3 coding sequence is TGTGCCACCAGCAGAGGGCAGATTAATCAGCCCCAGCATTTT.